This TCR beta chain stems from a study of blood T cell repertoires in COVID-19 (TCRdb year 2020). Regarding the study in general: The collaborator samples originated in the United States, Italy and Spain and spanned the acute and convalescent phases of COVID-19. Deeply sampled blood TCRbeta repertoires from subjects exposed to, actively infected with, or recovered from COVID-19 were included in the dataset. Nearly every sample came with metadata listing a de-identified subject ID, COVID-19 status, age in years and sex. The samples were drawn from two sources: the first 160 participants of the ongoing ImmuneRACE study, and 1,000 to 1,500 subjects contributed by 6 global collaborators. Where available, HLA class I and class II types were taken from metadata supplied by the sample provider and were not determined by assay-based typing. The repertoires were released in a freely available public database meant as a resource for research on the immune response to SARS-CoV-2. The prospective study material was composed of cDNA or gDNA derived from T cells, B-cell-depleted T cells, or PBMCs.

Between the V and J ends, shortened by 7 bases and 0 bases respectively, the junction contains 13 bases. The cysteine opens and the phenylalanine closes a CDR3 of 15 amino acids. The CDR3 DNA has 45 bases and is translated from base 1. The germline V gene encodes CDR1 SNHLY and CDR2 FYNNEI. Summary of the overall study and its limitations: The quantity of clinical and demographic metadata differed by source and by participant and was supplied without curation.

The immunoSEQ Assay, a bias-controlled multiplex PCR, was used to amplify TCRbeta CDR3 regions from genomic DNA. In the paper's pipeline: The number of nucleated cells in each sample was estimated by amplification of reference gene primers within the assay. To quantify the absolute abundance of each unique TCRbeta CDR3 rearrangement, sequence reads were collapsed and filtered. Productive Simpson clonality was computed per sample as the square root of Simpson's diversity index over productive rearrangements. TCRdb's version of the immuneACCESS table is confined to in-frame rearrangements and falls short of the full clone set. An unresolved V gene accounts for under half of the shortfall where checked; the remainder is of unknown origin. V and J calls and clone size follow that table, whereas D and trimming were derived from the DNA. The sample includes 250,000 to 300,000 clones, with around nine tenths observed a single time. In total, the top ten clones hold about an eighth of the sample.

The collaborating institutions used their own protocols to collect whole blood in K2EDTA tubes. For TCRbeta analysis, collaborator samples were shipped as frozen whole blood, as isolated PBMCs, or as DNA extracted from either sample type. Notes on this clone: Its cognate antigen has yet to be identified. No clone much larger than this one lies a single base away; base qualities are absent.

The rearrangement combines TRBV2 with TRBJ1-3, with the D gene uncertain. This clonotype originated in a woman in her fifties or sixties with acute or convalescent COVID-19. Material for sequencing was peripheral blood. The CDR3 reads CASTRWAHSGNTIYF. The DNA is as follows: TGTGCCAGCACCCGTTGGGCTCACTCTGGAAACACCATATATTTT.